What follows are 23 T cell receptor beta chains derived from one specimen sequenced in a study of persistence of HIV-infected CD4 T cells. This was the immunoSEQ version 4 assay in survey mode. The repertoire was sequenced with immunoSEQ multiplex PCR; TCRdb's copy has only in-frame clones and lacks some. The sample yields about 47,000 clones, approximately 89% seen once. Their antigen targets remain unknown. This nonspecific control used anti-CD3/anti-CD28 bead stimulation of CD4+ T cells. CD4+ T cells upregulating both CD40 ligand and CD69 were sorted as responding cells. The material was CD4+ T cells sorted from PBMCs after approximately 19-hour stimulation, obtained from a patient who received antiretroviral therapy. The receptors shown here come from an adult man with HIV who was CMV-seropositive.

The chain links TRBV21-1 to TRBJ1-2; the table's D call, TRBD1, was not checked against the DNA. TRBV21-1 is deemed a pseudogene. The CDR3 is 21 amino acids. The CDR3 DNA is TGTGCCAGCAGCAAGGGAACAGGAGGGGGCTCAGCCCGAGGGCTTCTCTATGGCTACACCTTC. Its translation is CASSKGTGGGSARGLLYGYTF.

The chain links TRBV18 to TRBJ1-4; tentatively, D is TRBD1 (6 bases). CDR1 is KGHSH and CDR2 is LQKENI in the germline V gene. Trimming stripped 5 bases from V and 2 bases from J, with 9 bases between. This CDR3 is 14 amino acids long. In DNA form, the CDR3 reads TGTGCCAGCTCAACTACAGGGACTAATGAAAAACTGTTTTTT. This gives the protein CASSTTGTNEKLFF. The variable domain in full, with the rest retrieved from reference TRBV18 and TRBJ1-4, is NAGVMQNPRHLVRRRGQEARLRCSPMKGHSHVYWYRQLPEEGLKFMVYLQKENIIDESGMPKERFSAEFPKEGPSILRIQQVVRGDSAAYFCASSTTGTNEKLFFGSGTQLSVL.

CDR3 protein: CASSPWDSTYNEQFF. DNA for the CDR3: TGTGCCAGCAGCCCGTGGGACAGTACCTACAATGAGCAGTTCTTC. The chain is built from TRBV7-3 and TRBJ2-1; 7 bases map to TRBD1. In germline, CDR1 is SGHTA, CDR2 FQGTGA. The CDR3 consists of 15 residues. The trim removed 5 bases at V and 2 bases at J, leaving 6 bases unmatched. Combining the CDR3 with reference TRBV7-3 and TRBJ2-1 gives the whole variable domain GAGVSQTPSNKVTEKGKYVELRCDPISGHTALYWYRQSLGQGPEFLIYFQGTGAADDSGLPNDRFFAVRPEGSVSTLKIQRTERGDSAVYLCASSPWDSTYNEQFFGPGTRLTVL.

The chain joins TRBV28 to TRBJ2-7, with D uncertain. V dropped 3 bases and J dropped 4 bases, with 10 bases sitting between them. The CDR3 has 13 amino acids. Germline V gives CDR1 MDHEN, CDR2 SYDVKM. The CDR3: CASSFPPVYEQYF. CDR3 sequence (DNA): TGTGCCAGCAGTTTTCCTCCAGTTTACGAGCAGTACTTC.

The rearrangement uses TRBV5-1 and TRBJ2-5; D is possibly TRBD1 (6 bases). There are 15 residues in the CDR3. The ends were cut back, 0 bases at V and 3 bases at J, with 12 bases in the middle. Germline loops: CDR1 SGHRS, CDR2 YFSETQ. The CDR3 loop is CASSLEGHNKETQYF. In DNA form, the CDR3 reads TGCGCCAGCAGCTTGGAGGGACACAACAAAGAGACCCAGTACTTC.

The rearrangement uses TRBV9 and TRBJ1-2; D is undetermined. Germline V gene data show CDR1 as SGDLS and CDR2 as YYNGEE. This CDR3 contains 17 residues. The V and J ends lost 0 bases and 0 bases respectively, with 15 bases between them. The DNA of the CDR3 is TGTGCCAGCAGCGTAGGTCCTCATGGGAGGACTAACTATGGCTACACCTTC. Translated: CASSVGPHGRTNYGYTF.

The chain employs TRBV24-1 and TRBJ2-7; 8 bases are a match to TRBD2. Germline CDR1 reads KGHDR; CDR2 reads SFDVKD. This CDR3 region has 16 residues. V lost 1 base and J lost 0; bases outside the gene matches: 4. The CDR3 spells CATSDLKRGLSYEQYF. CDR3 sequence (DNA): TGTGCCACCAGTGATTTAAAGCGGGGGCTCTCCTACGAGCAGTACTTC.

The chain joins TRBV29-1 to TRBJ1-6, with 9 bases lining up with TRBD1. CDR1 and CDR2 (germline): SQVTM, ANQGSEA. The CDR3 runs 14 residues. Unmatched junction bases numbered 5, after V lost 5 bases and J lost 6 bases. The CDR3 nucleotides read TGCAGCGTTAAGGACAGGGGCGGTAATTCACCCCTCCACTTT. This sequence encodes CSVKDRGGNSPLHF. Filled out from reference TRBV29-1 and TRBJ1-6, the complete variable domain reads SAVISQKPSRDICQRGTSLTIQCQVDSQVTMMFWYRQQPGQSLTLIATANQGSEATYESGFVIDKFPISRPNLTFSTLTVSNMSPEDSSIYLCSVKDRGGNSPLHFGNGTRLTVT.

J is TRBJ1-5 and V is TRBV6-6, with 8 bases lining up with TRBD1. The CDR3 has 15 residues. With 6 bases clipped from V and 0 bases from J, the junction kept 4 bases outside the gene matches. CDR1 MNHNY and CDR2 SVGAGI come from the germline V gene (reference sequence). The CDR3 DNA reads as TGTGCCAGCAGCCTGGACAGGGATAGCAATCAGCCCCAGCATTTT. Encoded protein: CASSLDRDSNQPQHF.

The chain recombines TRBV6-5 with TRBJ1-3; D ambiguous. The germline V gene encodes CDR1 MNHEY and CDR2 SVGAGI. The CDR3 covers 14 residues. V lost 8 bases and J 4 bases, leaving 15 bases between the germline ends. The chain's CDR3 is CASGSGWRGNTIYF. The DNA for the CDR3 is TGTGCCAGCGGAAGCGGGTGGAGGGGAAACACCATATATTTT.

This clone has only one observation. The V and J genes are TRBV28 and TRBJ2-7; unclear D gene. The germline CDR1 and CDR2 sequences are MDHEN and SYDVKM. V was clipped by 6 bases and J by 7 bases, with 10 bases between them. The CDR3 runs 11 residues. CDR3 protein: CASSHLGEQYF. The CDR3, as DNA: TGTGCCAGCAGCCACCTCGGGGAGCAGTACTTC.

This chain uses TRBV11-2 with TRBJ1-6, with a tentative D call TRBD1 (5 bases). V dropped 3 bases and J dropped 0 bases, with 12 bases sitting between them. Germline assignment: CDR1 SGHAT and CDR2 FQNNGV. The CDR3 loop spans 17 amino acids. The CDR3 here is CASSLATGNSYNSPLHF. The CDR3, as DNA: TGTGCCAGCAGCTTGGCAACAGGAAACTCCTATAATTCACCCCTCCACTTT.

The chain employs TRBV7-9 and TRBJ1-5; maybe TRBD1 (6 bases). Trimming took off 5 bases at V and 1 base at J, with 15 bases between the two ends. Germline V gene sequence: CDR1 SEHNR, CDR2 FQNEAQ (reference sequence). The CDR3 has 16 amino acids. The CDR3, as DNA: TGTGCCAGCAGCCCCGAGAGGGGGGGCAGCAATCAGCCCCAGCATTTT. It codes for CASSPERGGSNQPQHF.

In this sample, this clone turned up once. J is TRBJ2-7 and V is TRBV5-1, with 8 bases lining up with TRBD1. The CDR3 has 13 residues. Germline CDR1 and CDR2: SGHRS and YFSETQ. The V and J ends lost 4 bases and 4 bases, in that order; junction bases with no gene match: 4. The CDR3 reads CASSAGTGYEQYF. Here the CDR3 DNA reads TGCGCCAGCAGCGCCGGGACAGGTTACGAGCAGTACTTC.

A few counts support this clone. This rearrangement joins TRBV3-1 (or the pseudogene TRBV3-2) to TRBJ1-6; D ambiguous. The CDR3 length is 14 residues. Germline CDR1 reads LGHDT; CDR2 reads YNNKEL (reference sequence). With 4 bases removed from V and 5 bases from J, the gap between germline ends came to 9 bases. CDR3 sequence (DNA): TGTGCCAGCAGCCTCCGGGAAAATAATTCACCCCTCCACTTT. Residues: CASSLRENNSPLHF.

The CDR3 protein is CASSLNLAGGNEQFF. CDR3 DNA: TGTGCCAGCAGTTTAAATCTAGCGGGGGGCAATGAGCAGTTCTTC. The rearrangement joins TRBV28 to TRBJ2-1; TRBD2 matches 11 bases. The length of the CDR3 is 15 residues. J was trimmed by 6 bases and V by 2 bases; bases with no gene match: 3. The germline V gene has CDR1 MDHEN and CDR2 SYDVKM.

The sample holds one count of this clone. The chain recombines TRBV3-1 (or the pseudogene TRBV3-2) with TRBJ1-6; no definite D call. The germline gives CDR1 LGHDT, CDR2 YNNKEL (reference sequence). This CDR3 has 12 amino acids. Trimming shortened V by 8 bases and J by 8 bases, and 10 bases separated the two germline ends. CDR3 sequence (DNA): TGTGCCAGCTCAGGAGATCATTCACCCCTCCACTTT. This codes for CASSGDHSPLHF.

In its sample, this clone was seen once. V is TRBV4-2 and J is TRBJ2-3, with 10 bases aligning to TRBD2. The CDR3 length is 16 residues. J lost 4 bases, V lost 0 bases, and 4 bases had no gene match. Germline CDR1 reads LGHNA; CDR2 reads YNFKEQ. The CDR3 here is CASSQDVGTSADTQYF. DNA for the CDR3: TGTGCCAGCAGCCAAGACGTAGGGACTAGCGCAGATACGCAGTATTTT.

This chain connects TRBV5-5 to TRBJ1-6; D ambiguous. Germline V gene lookup returns CDR1 SGHKS and CDR2 YYEKEE (reference sequence). The CDR3 contains 13 residues. Between the trimmed V and J ends, which lost 0 bases and 8 bases, there was a span of 6 bases. This CDR3 is CASSLGGDSPLHF. CDR3 coding DNA: TGTGCCAGCAGCTTGGGGGGAGATTCACCCCTCCACTTT.

The rearrangement uses TRBV7-3 and TRBJ2-6, with D perhaps matching TRBD1 or TRBD2 (6 bases each). Per germline, CDR1 SGHTA and CDR2 FQGTGA. The CDR3 runs to 19 residues. Trimming took 2 bases from V and 0 from J, leaving 17 bases between them. CDR3 sequence (DNA): TGTGCCAGCAGCTTAGGAGGTACAGGGAGGTTCTCTGGGGCCAACGTCCTGACTTTC. Amino acid sequence: CASSLGGTGRFSGANVLTF.

In DNA form, the CDR3 reads TGTGCCAGCAGCCAAGGACTATCTGGAAACACCATATATTTT. Amino acids: CASSQGLSGNTIYF. The chain links TRBV4-2 to TRBJ1-3; D unresolved. V was trimmed by 1 base and J by 1 base, leaving 5 bases between them. The CDR3 contains 14 residues. Germline V gene data show CDR1 as LGHNA and CDR2 as YNFKEQ.

This sequence joins TRBV28 and TRBJ2-7, with D unclear. Germline V gene sequence: CDR1 MDHEN, CDR2 SYDVKM. The CDR3 consists of 14 residues. Trimming cost V 2 bases and J 3 bases, with 11 bases left between them. The CDR3 loop is CASSLKITGYEQYF. The DNA of the CDR3 is TGTGCCAGCAGTTTAAAAATCACGGGCTACGAGCAGTACTTC.

The DNA of the CDR3 is TGTGCCAGCAGCTTACTGGGACAGGGGCCTCAGTACTTC. Translation: CASSLLGQGPQYF. V and J are TRBV11-3 and TRBJ2-7, with 10 bases lining up with TRBD1. V was pared by 2 bases and J by 10 bases, with 5 bases of the junction left unmatched. The CDR3 extends over 13 amino acids. The germline V gene encodes CDR1 SGHNT and CDR2 YENEEA.